The entry below describes one TCR beta chain. The data are from a study of blood T cell repertoires in COVID-19. The CDR3 loop spans 16 amino acids. Looked up from germline, CDR1 is SGHAT and CDR2 is FQNNGV. With 3 bases clipped from V and 4 bases from J, the junction kept 8 bases outside the gene matches. TCRdb's table, derived via immunoSEQ multiplex PCR, lists solely in-frame clones and lacks some. The table records 88,000 or so clones, about 88% of them present only once. The sequence was obtained from a man aged 60 to 75 with acute or convalescent COVID-19. Sample: peripheral blood. J is TRBJ2-2 and V is TRBV11-2; 7 bases fit TRBD1. CDR3 nucleotide sequence: TGTGCCAGCAGCTTCTCAGCAGGGGGATTCACCGGGGAGCTGTTTTTT. This encodes CASSFSAGGFTGELFF.